This T cell receptor beta chain was found in a study of cytomegalovirus exposure and HLA in healthy donors (dated by TCRdb to about 2017). Looking at the study overall: An earlier analysis of 587 of the donors reported roughly 300 Gb of sequence data and 117 million unique TCR beta sequences obtained from around 180 million T cells. About 280 gigabases of sequencing data and approximately 84 million unique TCR sequences were included in an early release covering around 650 HLA-typed donors. The genetic ancestry cluster associated with self-reported Caucasian donors included 81% of the approximately 430 genotyped donors. The study aimed to test whether signatures of past pathogen exposure could be identified by cataloging public T cell receptors. The study used immunosequencing to profile the T cell repertoires of 600 to 850 subjects and linked those repertoires to cytomegalovirus serostatus. A separate validation cohort of about 110 different subjects was used in addition to the roughly 670-subject first cohort. To predict cytomegalovirus infection status, the study brought together high-throughput TCR immunosequencing, statistical association of individual TCRs with disease status, and machine learning. To study patterns of TCR occurrence, a later analysis re-analyzed previously published TCR beta repertoires from 666 donors and added high-resolution HLA genotyping. Rather than using new phenotypic data, the later analysis identified candidate immune exposures from TCR beta sequences and from how often those sequences occurred across donors. In an earlier analysis of 550 to 700 of the donors, high-throughput TCR beta sequencing was used to judge whether each TCR beta V gene segment behaved as functional or pseudogenic. Donor age, sex, ethnicity and CMV serostatus were compiled together with the repertoire data. Genome-wide SNP genotypes for about 55% of the 666 donors were used in a later genetic analysis, which treated that subset as a discovery cohort. Every repertoire in the discovery cohort had been generated on one and the same sequencing platform. Both class I and class II loci were covered by HLA typing, at four-digit resolution. Typing coverage differed by locus: A, B, C, DRB1 and DQB1 were typed in about 620-630 donors, DQA1 in 522, DPA1 in nearly 610, and DPB1 in just under 490. Because of strong linkage in the cohort, four or five DR-DQ haplotypes were treated as single units for association and clustering. Across under 500 genotyped donors of the cohort, an average of approximately 220,000 unique TCR beta nucleotide sequences per donor were sequenced, and 15% to 20% of those sequences were non-productive. Study-wide conclusions, independent of this receptor: A later analysis reported that several top co-occurrence clusters appeared linked to parvovirus B19, influenza, CMV and Epstein-Barr virus. The classifier was reported to diagnose cytomegalovirus status with high specificity and sensitivity in both the original cohort and the validation cohort. While some public TCRs were present in many individuals, most TCR sequences turned up only very rarely across donors. The presence/absence analyses assumed that sequencing depth was roughly uniform across donors, and that assumption may not be true. In a later analysis, around 17,000 TCR beta sequences were associated with specific HLA alleles at a false discovery rate of 0.05. Because counts were too low, 15 to 20 rarely observed V segments, including chromosome 9 orphons, were excluded from the earlier analysis of 587 of the donors. For the cohort, immune exposure information was limited to CMV serostatus. A few of the identified cytomegalovirus-associated TCR beta chains were confirmed in vitro to be specific for cytomegalovirus antigens. Assigning TCR associations to individual alleles was difficult when HLA alleles, especially DR and DQ, strongly co-occurred. V-gene and J-gene trimming of TCR beta chains was associated with a missense DCLRE1C variant in a later genetic analysis, and the association was replicated in an independent cohort. According to the authors, the approach could potentially be generalized to other disease states and immunological phenotypes. A further reported finding was that TCR beta sequences accurately predicted the HLA-A and HLA-B alleles for most subjects in the first cohort. A later analysis found that most CMV-associated TCR beta chains appeared HLA-restricted, with HLA associations seemingly driven largely by CMV exposure. Correlated functional status among segregating V segments might reflect linkage disequilibrium, but an unknown experimental factor could not be ruled out. In a later analysis, the rate of TCR association differed among HLA loci, with DRB1 alleles having the most associated TCRs and HLA-C alleles having the fewest. Some IMGT-functional V segments, including TRBV6-2 and TRBV6-3, could not be distinguished by the 87-base-pair reads and were therefore excluded. Because some donors lacked HLA typing at each locus, the association tests relied only on the typed subset. A later analysis found that HLA-associated TCR beta chains were more clonally expanded and had lower generation probabilities than equally common non-associated chains. A total of 150 to 200 TCR beta chains were listed by the study as associated with cytomegalovirus. A group of highly shared sequence variants was considered likely to be a technical artifact of the sequencing pipeline. In an earlier analysis of fewer than 750 of the donors, most TCR beta V segments were observed in productive rearrangements about 87% or about 30% of the time, broadly matching IMGT annotations. A later genetic analysis reported fewer N-insertions in productive TCRs among donors in an Asian-associated ancestry cluster than the roughly 700-donor mean. In this cohort, only TCR beta chains were sequenced, and detectable features were limited by the absence of alpha or paired-chain data.

The cohort was made up of 666 healthy bone marrow donors. Cohort members were all nominally healthy when sampled, although unrecorded immune exposures were likely present. The donor was CMV seropositive and belonged to the group of more than 250 seropositive cohort members. A peripheral blood sample was collected from each donor, and TCR beta sequencing was performed on peripheral blood mononuclear cells. Genomic DNA extraction from the blood cell samples was performed with the Qiagen DNeasy Blood Extraction Kit. CDR1 MNHNY and CDR2 SVGAGI were looked up in the germline V gene (reference sequence). From V the trimming removes 7 bases and from J it removes 4 bases, while the gene matches leave 5 bases of the junction unaccounted for. The CDR3, cysteine through phenylalanine, is 14 amino acids long. The entry retains the CDR3 DNA only, 42 bases that are in frame from base 1. This clone was counted a few times. Its binding antigen is unknown. Per-nucleotide qualities are absent, and no much larger clonotype sits a single base away.

Library creation used the immunoSEQ multiplex PCR assay. For the multiplex PCR, a mixture combining 60 forward primers for TCR Vbeta segments and 13 reverse primers for TCR Jbeta segments was used. A multiplex PCR assay on genomic DNA amplified the CDR3 region of rearranged TCR beta genes. On the Illumina HiSeq System, the amplified TCR beta libraries were sequenced as 87-base-pair reads. Turning to the authors' computational methods: A later analysis tallied about 77 million unique TCR beta chains across the 600 to 700 repertoires, and about 10 million of those chains were shared by two or more donors. To remove PCR and sequencing errors, raw reads were error-corrected and collapsed into unique sequences using a nearest-neighbor algorithm that merged closely related sequences. V, D and J gene segments were assigned by aligning CDR3 sequences to IMGT reference sequences. For a sequence to be retained, a match of at least six nucleotides to both a V gene segment and a J gene segment was required. A rearrangement counted as productive if the CDR3 had no stop codons and remained in frame with V and J, and every other rearrangement counted as non-productive. CDR3 was defined by IMGT convention, running from the second conserved V-encoded cysteine to the conserved J-encoded phenylalanine. The earlier analysis of approximately 590 of the donors excluded any sequence lacking an unambiguous match to a single V gene segment. In an earlier analysis of around 590 of the donors, a V segment was called functional when productive rearrangements were above 56.7%, and segregating when the standard deviation between donors exceeded 5%. A statistical classification framework was built for diagnosing cytomegalovirus status from the catalog of TCR beta chain sequences. In a later analysis, TCR nucleotide sequences were compared against IMGT/GENE-DB human TR gene sequences so that V and J genes could be assigned. The TCRdist pipeline was used in a later analysis to assign CDR3 sequences and most-parsimonious VDJ recombination scenarios. In a later analysis, each TCR beta chain was defined by its CDR3 amino acid sequence together with its V-gene family, and reads lacking a unique V-gene family were excluded. A later analysis removed nearly 600 highly shared, low-generation-probability nucleotide sequences to deal with suspected cross-contamination and a sequencing artifact. In a later analysis, a clonal expansion index for each public chain was calculated from normalized within-repertoire ranks of inferred template counts. In a later analysis, generation probabilities were computed with a VDJ recombination model fitted to out-of-frame rearrangements, and the resulting probabilities were checked against IGoR. In a later analysis, TCR-TCR, TCR-HLA and TCR-CMV co-occurrence was scored with hypergeometric tests, and a repertoire-size bias correction was applied to TCR pairs. In a later analysis, false discovery rates were estimated by permuting HLA or CMV assignments 20 times. A later analysis grouped co-occurring TCRs with DBSCAN, adding TCRdist sequence similarity when clustering within HLA-allele-positive subsets. Co-occurrence clustering excluded repertoires with fewer than 30,000 or more than 120,000 public chains, plus five with anomalous nucleotide sharing. TCRdb re-hosts the immuneACCESS table, in-frame sequences only. Its copies lack some clones; in the studies checked, an unresolved V gene accounts for under half of them, and the cause for the rest is not known. The V and J calls and clone size were taken over from that table, and D and trimming were inferred from the DNA. The sample table records approximately 120,000 clones; around 73% of these occur just once. The ten largest clonotypes hold 11% of the sample.

This sequence was found in a man aged 25 to 45 in good health and CMV-seropositive. Sequencing was performed on PBMCs. The sequence joins TRBV6-6 to TRBJ1-2; TRBD1 aligns with 11 central bases. The CDR3 is CASNGQGASYGYTF. Read as DNA, the sequence is TGTGCCAGCAACGGACAGGGGGCAAGCTATGGCTACACCTTC.